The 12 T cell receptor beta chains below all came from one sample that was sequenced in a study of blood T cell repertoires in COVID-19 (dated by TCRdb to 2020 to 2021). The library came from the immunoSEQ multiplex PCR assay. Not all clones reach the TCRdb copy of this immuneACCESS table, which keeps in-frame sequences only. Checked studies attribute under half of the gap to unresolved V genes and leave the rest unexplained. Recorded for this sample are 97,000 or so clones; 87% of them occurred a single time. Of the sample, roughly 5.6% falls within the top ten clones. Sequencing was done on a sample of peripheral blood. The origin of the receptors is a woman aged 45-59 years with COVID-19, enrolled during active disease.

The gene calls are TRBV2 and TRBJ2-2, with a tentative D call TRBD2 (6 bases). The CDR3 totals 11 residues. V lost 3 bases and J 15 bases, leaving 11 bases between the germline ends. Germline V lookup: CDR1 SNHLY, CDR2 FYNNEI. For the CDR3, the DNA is TGTGCCAGCAGTGAGTCTCGGAGGGTGTTTTTT. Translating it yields CASSESRRVFF. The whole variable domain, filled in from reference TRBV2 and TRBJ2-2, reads EPEVTQTPSHQVTQMGQEVILRCVPISNHLYFYWYRQILGQKVEFLVSFYNNEISEKSEIFDDQFSVERPDGSNFTLKIRSTKLEDSAMYFCASSESRRVFFGEGSRLTVL.

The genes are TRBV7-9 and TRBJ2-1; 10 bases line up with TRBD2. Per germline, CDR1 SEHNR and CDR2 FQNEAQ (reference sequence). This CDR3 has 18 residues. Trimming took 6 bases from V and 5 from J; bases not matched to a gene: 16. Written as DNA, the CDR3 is TGTGCCAGCAGGGACGGGACAGTACTAGCGGGGACCAACAATGAGCAGTTCTTC. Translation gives CASRDGTVLAGTNNEQFF.

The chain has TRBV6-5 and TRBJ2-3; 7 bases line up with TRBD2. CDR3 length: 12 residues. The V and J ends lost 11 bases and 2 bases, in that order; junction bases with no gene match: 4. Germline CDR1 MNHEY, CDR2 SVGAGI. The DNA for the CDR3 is TGTGCCGTGGGGGGGGACACAGATACGCAGTATTTT. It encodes CAVGGDTDTQYF.

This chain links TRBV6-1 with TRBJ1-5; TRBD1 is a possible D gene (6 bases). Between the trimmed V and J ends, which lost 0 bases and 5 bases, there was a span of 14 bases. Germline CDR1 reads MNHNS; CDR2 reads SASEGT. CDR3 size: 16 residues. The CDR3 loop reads CASSEASRGIDQPQHF. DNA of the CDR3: TGTGCCAGCAGTGAAGCCTCAAGGGGGATCGATCAGCCCCAGCATTTT.

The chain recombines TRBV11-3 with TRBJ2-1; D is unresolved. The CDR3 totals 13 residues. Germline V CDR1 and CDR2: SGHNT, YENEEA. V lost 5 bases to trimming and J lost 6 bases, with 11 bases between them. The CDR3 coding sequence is TGTGCCAGCAGCCCCCACATTCCCAATGAGCAGTTCTTC. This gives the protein CASSPHIPNEQFF. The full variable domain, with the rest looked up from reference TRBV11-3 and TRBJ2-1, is EAGVVQSPRYKIIEKKQPVAFWCNPISGHNTLYWYLQNLGQGPELLIRYENEEAVDDSQLPKDRFSAERLKGVDSTLKIQPAELGDSAVYLCASSPHIPNEQFFGPGTRLTVL.

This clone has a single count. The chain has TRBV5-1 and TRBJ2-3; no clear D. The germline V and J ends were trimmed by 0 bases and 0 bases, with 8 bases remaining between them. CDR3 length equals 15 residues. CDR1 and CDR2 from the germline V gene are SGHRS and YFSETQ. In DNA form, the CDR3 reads TGCGCCAGCAGCTTGGAACATATCAGCACAGATACGCAGTATTTT. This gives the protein CASSLEHISTDTQYF. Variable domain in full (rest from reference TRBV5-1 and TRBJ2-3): KAGVTQTPRYLIKTRGQQVTLSCSPISGHRSVSWYQQTPGQGLQFLFEYFSETQRNKGNFPGRFSGRQFSNSRSEMNVSTLELGDSALYLCASSLEHISTDTQYFGPGTRLTVL.

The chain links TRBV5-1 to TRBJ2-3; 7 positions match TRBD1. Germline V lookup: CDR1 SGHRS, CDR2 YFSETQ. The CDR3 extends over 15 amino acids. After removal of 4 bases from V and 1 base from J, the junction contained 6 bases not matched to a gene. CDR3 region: CASSQWQGGTDTQYF. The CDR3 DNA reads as TGCGCCAGCAGCCAATGGCAGGGGGGCACAGATACGCAGTATTTT.

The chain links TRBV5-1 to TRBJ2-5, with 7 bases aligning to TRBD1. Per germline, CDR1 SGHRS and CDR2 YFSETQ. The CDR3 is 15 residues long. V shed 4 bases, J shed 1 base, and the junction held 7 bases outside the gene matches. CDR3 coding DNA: TGCGCCAGCAGCCTTCAACAGGGGATCCAAGAGACCCAGTACTTC. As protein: CASSLQQGIQETQYF.

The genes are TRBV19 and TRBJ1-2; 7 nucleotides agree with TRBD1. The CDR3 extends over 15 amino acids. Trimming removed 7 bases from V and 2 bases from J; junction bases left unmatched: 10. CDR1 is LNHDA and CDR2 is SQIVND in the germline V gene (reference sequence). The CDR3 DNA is TGTGCCAGTACCCTAACGACAGGGACAAACTATGGCTACACCTTC. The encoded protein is CASTLTTGTNYGYTF.

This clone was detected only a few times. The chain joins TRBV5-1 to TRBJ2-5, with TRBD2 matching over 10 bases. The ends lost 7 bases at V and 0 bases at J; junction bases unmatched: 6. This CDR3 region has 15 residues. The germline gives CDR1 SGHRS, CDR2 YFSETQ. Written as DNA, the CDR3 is TGCGCCAGCGGGCCAGCGGGGGGGTACCAAGAGACCCAGTACTTC. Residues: CASGPAGGYQETQYF.

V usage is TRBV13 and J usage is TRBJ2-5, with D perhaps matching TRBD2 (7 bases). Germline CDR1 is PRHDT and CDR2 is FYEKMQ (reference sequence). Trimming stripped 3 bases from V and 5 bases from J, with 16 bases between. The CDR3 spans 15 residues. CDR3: CASSFDTGGLETQYF. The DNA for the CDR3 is TGTGCCAGCAGCTTTGATACGGGGGGCCTGGAGACCCAGTACTTC.

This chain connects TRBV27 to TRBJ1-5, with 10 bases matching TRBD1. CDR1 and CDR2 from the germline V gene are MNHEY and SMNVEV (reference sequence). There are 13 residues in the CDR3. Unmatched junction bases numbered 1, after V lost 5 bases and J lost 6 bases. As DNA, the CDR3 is TGTGCCAGCAGTGACAGGGGGCCTCAGCCCCAGCATTTT. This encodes CASSDRGPQPQHF.